This T cell receptor (beta chain) was found in a study of vaccination and CD4 T cells after COVID-19. The study, taken as a whole, reports: Among reactive clones from convalescent patients, a median roughly 85% appeared only post-vaccination.

Treatment denoted: approximately 9-day PBMC culture with coronavirus spike peptide pools or control peptides (ViraFEST assay). Harvesting of the unexposed donor's CD4+ T cells predated the COVID-19 pandemic (2011-2018). Once obtained from cultured CD4+ T cells, the DNA was sequenced using the Oncomine TCR Beta short-read assay. TCRdb itself ran the PCR reads through MiXCR, one entry per CDR3 protein. The data contain under 2,500 distinct CDR3 sequences, 46% of them singletons. This CDR3 has 16 residues. Trimming removed 7 bases at V and 0 bases at J, with 13 bases between. Regarding this clonotype: Its specificity is unknown.

The chain employs TRBV12-3 or TRBV12-4 and TRBJ2-6, with D tentatively TRBD1 (6 bases). The sequence came from a human donor in good health. Sequenced sample: CD4+ T cells from blood, cultured in vitro. The chain's CDR3 is CASTGTPPSGANVLTF. As DNA, the CDR3 is TGTGCCAGCACCGGGACACCACCCTCTGGGGCCAACGTCCTGACTTTC.